Described below is a single T cell receptor beta chain sequence and its context. Method: immunoSEQ multiplex PCR; TCRdb's copy keeps in-frame clones and lacks some. The sample includes some 40,000 clones, about nine tenths of them seen just once. The sample belongs to a study of OX40 agonist ivuxolimab in advanced cancers. Trimming took 5 bases from V and 5 from J; bases not matched to a gene: 9. Germline loops: CDR1 MDHEN, CDR2 SYDVKM. The CDR3 has 14 residues. The material sequenced was CD4+ or CD8+ T cells sorted from blood, taken in a trial of the OX40 agonist ivuxolimab. This chain uses TRBV28 with TRBJ2-7, with 7 bases identical to TRBD1. This TCR was recovered from an adult with an advanced solid tumor such as melanoma, head and neck, liver or kidney cancer. The CDR3 sequence is CASSPRQGPDEQYF. The CDR3 DNA reads TGTGCCAGCAGTCCCCGACAGGGTCCCGACGAGCAGTACTTC.